A selection of T cell receptor beta chains follows, all from one sample in a study of T cells in Graves' hyperthyroidism and ophthalmopathy. TCRdb reprocessed the multiplex PCR reads with MiXCR, giving one entry per CDR3 protein. This table holds about 500,000 distinct CDR3 sequences, over 15% found once. Source material: blood. The receptors were gathered from a woman younger than 30 with Graves' hyperthyroidism. Both conserved end residues are part of each CDR3. A D gene is named only where the DNA matches it firmly. Clone size is stated in some rows and not others, as once, few, many or a class when expanded.

size	J	V	D	DNA	CDR3
many	TRBJ2-5	TRBV24-1	NA	TGTGCCACCTTAAGGGTCCCCCAAGAGACCCAGTACTTC	CATLRVPQETQYF
many	TRBJ2-3	TRBV12-3/TRBV12-4	NA	TGTGCCAGCGCGGTACTCAACACAGATACGCAGTATTTT	CASAVLNTDTQYF
few	TRBJ2-7	TRBV28	TRBD2	TGTGCCAGCATAAGTAGCGGGAGGGCCAAGAACGAGCAGTACTTC	CASISSGRAKNEQYF
NA	TRBJ1-4	TRBV4-3	NA	TGCGCCAGCAGCCTGACACCGAGAACAACTAATGAAAAACTGTTTTTT	CASSLTPRTTNEKLFF
NA	TRBJ2-5	TRBV30	NA	TGTGCCTGGAGTAGAGGGGTTCAATCTTCGGAGACCCAGTACTTC	CAWSRGVQSSETQYF
NA	TRBJ2-1	TRBV7-3	TRBD2	TGTGCCAGCAGCTCATTAGCGGGGGAGGACGGGGATGAGCAGTTCTTC	CASSSLAGEDGDEQFF
many	TRBJ2-2	TRBV2	TRBD2	TGTGCCAGCAGTAGGACTAGCGGGAGTAGAACCGGGGAGCTGTTTTTT	CASSRTSGSRTGELFF
many	TRBJ2-7	TRBV12-3/TRBV12-4	TRBD1	TGTGCCAGCAGTTTAACAGTCAGGGGGTACGGGCAGTACTTC	CASSLTVRGYGQYF
many	TRBJ2-3	TRBV6-1	TRBD2	TGTGCCAGCAGTTACCTAGCGGGGGTGGGGACAGATACGCAGTATTTT	CASSYLAGVGTDTQYF
many	TRBJ1-2	TRBV11-3	NA	TGTGCCAGCAGCTCCGTTTATAGTGGCTACACCTTC	CASSSVYSGYTF
NA	TRBJ2-5	TRBV24-1	NA	TGTGCCACCAGTGACCCACGGGTGGTGGGCGAGACCCAGTACTTC	CATSDPRVVGETQYF
many	TRBJ2-3	TRBV12-3/TRBV12-4	NA	TGTGCCAGCAGTTTAGACGCGCAGTATTTT	CASSLDAQYF
few	TRBJ2-7	TRBV20-1	TRBD2	TGCAGTGCAAGGACTAGCGGGGGATCCTACGAGCAGTACTTC	CSARTSGGSYEQYF
NA	TRBJ2-5	TRBV20-1	TRBD2	TGCAGTGCTAGAACGGGGGGGGGCCTGGAGACCCAGTACTTC	CSARTGGGLETQYF
NA	TRBJ2-1	TRBV5-1	TRBD2	TGCGCCAGCAGCATTAGCGGGAGTACGGTCAATGAGCAGTTCTTC	CASSISGSTVNEQFF
NA	TRBJ1-2	TRBV5-1	NA	TGCGCCAGCAGCTTGGGCGGACAGTATTCTAACTATGGCTACACCTTC	CASSLGGQYSNYGYTF
many	TRBJ1-1	TRBV28	NA	TGTGCCAGCAGTTTCACAGGAAGCGACGAAGCTTTCTTT	CASSFTGSDEAFF
NA	TRBJ2-4	TRBV20-1	NA	TGCAGTGCTGGAGGGAGAATAGCCAAAAACATTCAGTACTTC	CSAGGRIAKNIQYF